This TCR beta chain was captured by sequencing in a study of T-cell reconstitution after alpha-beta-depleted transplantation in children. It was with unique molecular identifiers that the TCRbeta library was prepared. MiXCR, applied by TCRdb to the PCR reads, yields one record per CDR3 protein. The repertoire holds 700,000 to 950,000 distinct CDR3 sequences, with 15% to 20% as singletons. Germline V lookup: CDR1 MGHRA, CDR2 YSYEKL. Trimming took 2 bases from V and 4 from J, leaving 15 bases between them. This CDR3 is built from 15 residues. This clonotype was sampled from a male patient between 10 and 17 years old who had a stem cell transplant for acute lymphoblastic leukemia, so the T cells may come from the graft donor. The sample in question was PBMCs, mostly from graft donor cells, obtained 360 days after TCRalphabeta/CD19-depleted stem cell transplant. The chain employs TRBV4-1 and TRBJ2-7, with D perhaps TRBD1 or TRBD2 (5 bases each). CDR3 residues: CASSQTRDLIYEQYF. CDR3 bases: TGCGCCAGCAGCCAAACCCGGGACCTTATTTACGAGCAGTACTTC.